The 29 T cell receptor beta chains presented below share a single source sample, sequenced in a study of blood T cell repertoires in COVID-19. Produced via immunoSEQ multiplex PCR; TCRdb's table is partial and in-frame only. The data hold under 200,000 clones, with about 83% observed a single time. The sample was PBMCs or T cells enriched from blood (not recorded which). These receptors originate from a man aged 40-55 years with acute COVID-19.

This chain links TRBV10-3 with TRBJ2-1; 7 bases map to TRBD2. This CDR3 comprises 12 residues. CDR1 and CDR2 (germline): ENHRY, SYGVKD. With 10 bases clipped from V and 8 bases from J, the junction kept 8 bases outside the gene matches. As DNA, the CDR3 is TGTGCCACCAAGCGGGGAGTCGATGAGCAGTTCTTC. This encodes CATKRGVDEQFF.

V gene TRBV10-3 combines with J gene TRBJ1-1; D might be TRBD1 (5 bases). In germline, CDR1 is ENHRY, CDR2 SYGVKD. V lost 4 bases and J lost 7, with 10 bases in between. The CDR3 totals 12 residues. The CDR3 is CAISGTLIEAFF. The CDR3 DNA follows: TGTGCCATCAGTGGGACACTCATTGAAGCTTTCTTT.

The chain uses TRBV6-1 and TRBJ2-5, with TRBD1 as a possible D gene (6 bases). There are 15 residues in the CDR3. The V gene lost 3 bases and the J gene lost 4 bases, with 15 bases spanning the gap. From germline, CDR1 is MNHNS and CDR2 SASEGT. DNA of the CDR3: TGTGCCAGCAGTGACCGGGGCAAAGGGGGAGAGACCCAGTACTTC. Translating gives CASSDRGKGGETQYF.

The chain is built from TRBV10-1 and TRBJ1-3; the D is unclear. Trimming cost V 11 bases and J 0 bases, with 11 bases left between them. CDR1 and CDR2 (germline): WNHNN, SYGVQD (reference sequence). This CDR3 has 13 amino acids. CDR3 nucleotide sequence: TGCGCCCGCCGACACCGCTCTGGAAACACCATATATTTT. It translates to CARRHRSGNTIYF.

The chain employs TRBV9 and TRBJ1-3, with a tentative D call TRBD1 (5 bases). Trimming removed 4 bases from V and 2 bases from J, with 13 bases in between. Germline V CDR1 and CDR2: SGDLS, YYNGEE. The CDR3 length is 15 residues. The chain's CDR3 is CASSPGRRAGNTIYF. Here the CDR3 DNA reads TGTGCCAGCAGCCCCGGGCGCAGGGCTGGAAACACCATATATTTT.

The J gene is TRBJ1-1, the V gene TRBV21-1; TRBD1 is the table's D call, not checked against the DNA. TRBV21-1 counts as a pseudogene. This CDR3 has 16 residues. CDR3 residues: CASSKVDGWGHTEAFF. The CDR3 nucleotides read TGTGCCAGCAGCAAAGTGGATGGCTGGGGGCACACTGAAGCTTTCTTT.

The chain combines TRBV20-1 with TRBJ2-1; 8 positions agree with TRBD2. This CDR3 is 20 amino acids long. Unmatched junction bases numbered 19, after V lost 3 bases and J lost 0 bases. The germline gives CDR1 DFQATT, CDR2 SNEGSKA (reference sequence). The CDR3 nucleotides are TGCAGTGCTAGTGGGTTGACAGCGGGAGTTTTAATTAGCTCCTACAATGAGCAGTTCTTC. It codes for CSASGLTAGVLISSYNEQFF.

The chain links TRBV19 to TRBJ2-5; 10 nucleotides agree with TRBD2. Looked up from germline, CDR1 is LNHDA and CDR2 is SQIVND (reference sequence). Trimming at V came to 7 bases and at J to 5 bases, leaving 13 bases not matched to a gene. There are 16 residues in the CDR3. CDR3 region: CASTPGVAGGGETQYF. The CDR3 DNA sequence: TGTGCCAGTACCCCAGGGGTAGCGGGAGGAGGCGAGACCCAGTACTTC.

This rearrangement joins TRBV28 to TRBJ2-2; 8 positions agree with TRBD2. Germline trimming cut 3 bases from V and 6 bases from J; bases unmatched to any gene: 9. This CDR3 has 16 residues. Germline-derived CDR1 and CDR2 are MDHEN and SYDVKM. In DNA form, the CDR3 reads TGTGCCAGCAGTTTTTACGGGAGGGCCGGGGCCGGGGAGCTGTTTTTT. The encoded protein is CASSFYGRAGAGELFF.

This chain connects TRBV5-1 to TRBJ2-1, with 13 nucleotides matching TRBD2. Per germline, CDR1 SGHRS and CDR2 YFSETQ. The CDR3 consists of 15 residues. V gave up 6 bases and J gave up 5 bases; unmatched junction bases: 5. CDR3 amino acids: CASTPGLAGDNEQFF. CDR3 DNA: TGCGCCAGCACCCCTGGACTAGCGGGGGACAATGAGCAGTTCTTC.

The chain combines TRBV5-4 with TRBJ1-3; D perhaps matches TRBD1 (5 bases). V was pared by 0 bases and J by 0 bases, with 10 bases between. Germline-derived CDR1 and CDR2 are SGHNT and YYREEE (reference sequence). There are 16 residues in the CDR3. This chain's CDR3 is CASSLGRTSSGNTIYF. CDR3 DNA: TGTGCCAGCAGCTTGGGCAGGACAAGCTCTGGAAACACCATATATTTT.

This clone has just a few counts. This chain connects TRBV28 to TRBJ1-5; D remains ambiguous. The CDR3 is 13 residues long. Germline V gene lookup returns CDR1 MDHEN and CDR2 SYDVKM. Trimming shortened V by 8 bases and J by 0 bases, and 8 bases separated the two germline ends. The CDR3 loop is CASEDISNQPQHF. The CDR3 DNA reads TGTGCCAGCGAAGACATTAGCAATCAGCCCCAGCATTTT. The full variable domain, in which reference TRBV28 and TRBJ1-5 provide the parts outside the CDR3, is DVKVTQSSRYLVKRTGEKVFLECVQDMDHENMFWYRQDPGLGLRLIYFSYDVKMKEKGDIPEGYSVSREKKERFSLILESASTNQTSMYLCASEDISNQPQHFGDGTRLSIL.

The chain employs TRBV29-1 and TRBJ2-4; D is perhaps TRBD2 (5 bases). The CDR3 runs to 14 residues. The germline V gene has CDR1 SQVTM and CDR2 ANQGSEA. Trimming took off 6 bases at V and 0 bases at J, with 12 bases between the two ends. CDR3 amino acids: CSVRPGIAKNIQYF. The CDR3 DNA reads TGCAGCGTCCGCCCCGGGATAGCCAAAAACATTCAGTACTTC.

This rearrangement joins TRBV2 to TRBJ2-2; TRBD2 might be the D (5 bases). The CDR3 is 14 amino acids. The V end was cut by 8 bases, the J end by 8 bases, with 18 bases between. Germline lookup yields CDR1 SNHLY and CDR2 FYNNEI. The CDR3 region is CASLNFEGAGELFF. Here the CDR3 DNA reads TGTGCCAGCTTGAACTTCGAGGGCGCTGGGGAGCTGTTTTTT. The whole variable domain, remainder taken from reference TRBV2 and TRBJ2-2, is EPEVTQTPSHQVTQMGQEVILRCVPISNHLYFYWYRQILGQKVEFLVSFYNNEISEKSEIFDDQFSVERPDGSNFTLKIRSTKLEDSAMYFCASLNFEGAGELFFGEGSRLTVL.

The chain recombines TRBV6-1 with TRBJ1-2; D is perhaps TRBD1 (5 bases). CDR1 MNHNS and CDR2 SASEGT come from the germline V gene. The CDR3 sequence is 15 residues long. The germline V and J ends were trimmed by 3 bases and 7 bases, with 18 bases remaining between them. CDR3 loop: CASSDNWRGFGGYTF. DNA of the CDR3: TGTGCCAGCAGTGACAACTGGAGGGGCTTTGGTGGCTACACCTTC.

The CDR3 spells CAISDPRGTETQYF. In DNA, the CDR3 is TGTGCCATCAGTGACCCTAGAGGAACGGAGACCCAGTACTTC. This sequence joins TRBV10-3 and TRBJ2-5; unclear D gene. This CDR3 region has 14 residues. Germline assignment: CDR1 ENHRY and CDR2 SYGVKD. V was pared by 3 bases and J by 5 bases, with 13 bases between.

The genes are TRBV4-1 and TRBJ2-5, with 9 bases lining up with TRBD2. The germline V gene encodes CDR1 MGHRA and CDR2 YSYEKL. CDR3 length equals 17 residues. V lost 2 bases, J lost 2 bases, and 9 bases stayed unmatched. CDR3 amino acids: CASSQHQTSGNQETQYF. CDR3 coding DNA: TGCGCCAGCAGCCAACACCAGACTAGCGGTAATCAAGAGACCCAGTACTTC.

This clone was detected only once. The V and J genes are TRBV1 and TRBJ2-7; the table's D gene call, TRBD2, was not cross checked with the DNA. TRBV1 is described as a pseudogene. This CDR3 region has 16 residues. This CDR3 is CTSSQVEGGPNYEQYF. The CDR3, as DNA: TGCACCAGCAGCCAAGTGGAGGGAGGGCCCAATTACGAGCAGTACTTC.

This clone has just one count. V usage is TRBV6-5 and J usage is TRBJ2-4; 7 bases agree with TRBD2. Germline loops: CDR1 MNHEY, CDR2 SVGAGI. V lost 0 bases and J lost 6; bases outside the gene matches: 5. The CDR3 runs 15 residues. As DNA, the CDR3 is TGTGCCAGCAGTTACTCTGGGGGAGGGAGAAACATTCAGTACTTC. This gives the protein CASSYSGGGRNIQYF.

V gene TRBV5-1 combines with J gene TRBJ2-2, with a weak D call TRBD2 (6 bases). The CDR3 contains 16 residues. With 9 bases removed from V and 6 bases from J, the gap between germline ends came to 24 bases. CDR1 SGHRS and CDR2 YFSETQ come from the germline V gene. DNA for the CDR3: TGCGCCACCAACATGGGGGGAACAGAAGGGGCCGGGGAGCTGTTTTTT. It translates to CATNMGGTEGAGELFF.

This clone was seen a single time. The CDR3 here is CASSPYRGTGDGYTF. The CDR3 DNA sequence: TGTGCCAGCAGTCCTTACAGGGGAACAGGTGATGGCTACACCTTC. The chain combines TRBV28 with TRBJ1-2, with 7 bases that match TRBD1. Germline-derived CDR1 and CDR2 are MDHEN and SYDVKM. The V and J ends lost 5 bases and 6 bases, in that order; junction bases with no gene match: 12. The CDR3 totals 15 residues.

This clone was seen just once. The chain links TRBV30 to TRBJ1-6; TRBD1 agrees at 8 bases. This CDR3 has 16 residues. Germline CDR1 and CDR2: GTSNPN and SVGIG (reference sequence). Unmatched junction bases numbered 10, after V lost 3 bases and J lost 6 bases. CDR3: CAWRPLGQGTNSPLHF. The CDR3 nucleotides read TGTGCCTGGAGACCCCTTGGACAGGGCACTAATTCACCCCTCCACTTT.

The chain recombines TRBV11-2 with TRBJ2-3, with 11 bases that match TRBD2. This CDR3 spans 14 amino acids. In germline, CDR1 is SGHAT, CDR2 FQNNGV. Trimming at V came to 5 bases and at J to 10 bases, leaving 8 bases not matched to a gene. The chain's CDR3 is CASSLEGLAAPQYF. DNA for the CDR3: TGTGCCAGCAGCCTCGAGGGACTAGCGGCACCGCAGTATTTT.

The chain links TRBV11-2 to TRBJ2-1, with 12 bases aligning to TRBD2. With 2 bases clipped from V and 6 bases from J, the junction kept 5 bases outside the gene matches. CDR3 length: 16 amino acids. Germline V gene sequence: CDR1 SGHAT, CDR2 FQNNGV. CDR3 residues: CASSLRGLAGPNEQFF. CDR3 nucleotides: TGTGCCAGCAGCTTAAGGGGACTAGCGGGTCCCAATGAGCAGTTCTTC.

The chain joins TRBV14 to TRBJ2-5, with no clear D. Between the trimmed V and J ends, which lost 0 bases and 1 base, there was a span of 9 bases. Germline CDR1 SGHDN, CDR2 FVKESK. This CDR3 contains 15 residues. The CDR3 is CASSQDRTVQETQYF. The CDR3 bases are TGTGCCAGCAGCCAAGATCGAACAGTCCAAGAGACCCAGTACTTC.

This clone appeared a single time. The chain recombines TRBV27 with TRBJ2-7; D is perhaps TRBD1 (7 bases). V lost 5 bases and J lost 7, with 21 bases in between. The V gene's germline CDR1 is MNHEY and CDR2 SMNVEV (reference sequence). The CDR3 runs to 15 residues. The CDR3 region has the DNA TGTGCCAGCAGTGTACAGGGGACTTACGTTGTGGAGCAGTACTTC. Amino acid sequence: CASSVQGTYVVEQYF.

The chain has TRBV3-1 (or the pseudogene TRBV3-2) and TRBJ1-4; D is unclear. This CDR3 spans 13 amino acids. Trimming left V 4 bases short and J 7 bases short, with 10 bases between. CDR1 LGHDT and CDR2 YNNKEL come from the germline V gene (reference sequence). CDR3 in amino acids: CASSLRTVEKLFF. For the CDR3, the DNA is TGTGCCAGCAGCCTTCGGACTGTTGAAAAACTGTTTTTT.

The chain joins TRBV27 to TRBJ2-7, with 7 bases matching TRBD2. Germline V gene sequence: CDR1 MNHEY, CDR2 SMNVEV (reference sequence). Trimming at V came to 6 bases and at J to 3 bases, leaving 2 bases not matched to a gene. CDR3 length equals 12 residues. The CDR3 DNA follows: TGTGCCAGCAGGCGGGAGAACTACGAGCAGTACTTC. Residues: CASRRENYEQYF.

The rearrangement joins TRBV4-1 to TRBJ2-1; 8 bases line up with TRBD2. V was clipped by 4 bases and J by 9 bases; unmatched bases: 5. Germline CDR1 and CDR2: MGHRA and YSYEKL. The CDR3 length is 13 residues. CDR3 residues: CASSRGLVGEQFF. CDR3 DNA sequence: TGCGCCAGCAGCCGGGGACTAGTCGGTGAGCAGTTCTTC.